These T cell receptor beta chains were read from a single sample in a study of blood T cell repertoires in COVID-19. This table comes from immunoSEQ multiplex PCR, and its TCRdb copy is limited to in-frame clones, with some not included. The profile shows about 60,000 clones, roughly 84% of them singletons. Sequencing was performed on peripheral blood. Source of these receptors: a man between 70 and 80 years old with active COVID-19. Both conserved end residues are trimmed from each CDR3. The order of the fields is J gene, V gene, CDR3 protein.

j_gene: TRBJ2-1
v_gene: TRBV28
CDR3aa: ASSSQLAGTYNEQF

j_gene: TRBJ1-2
v_gene: TRBV29-1
CDR3aa: SVGASNYGYT

j_gene: TRBJ1-5
v_gene: TRBV19
CDR3aa: ASSKTGSGHSNQPQH

j_gene: TRBJ2-1
v_gene: TRBV19
CDR3aa: ASSRTSGGSYNEQF

j_gene: TRBJ1-1
v_gene: TRBV6-2/TRBV6-3
CDR3aa: ASSHRGRGTEAF

j_gene: TRBJ2-7
v_gene: TRBV20-1
CDR3aa: SASELYEQY

j_gene: TRBJ1-5
v_gene: TRBV19
CDR3aa: ASSRANSNQPQH

j_gene: TRBJ2-5
v_gene: TRBV2
CDR3aa: ASSEWGGETQY

j_gene: TRBJ2-1
v_gene: TRBV4-1
CDR3aa: ASSRQGLFLAGGEQF

j_gene: TRBJ2-1
v_gene: TRBV14
CDR3aa: ASSQALGLAGPNEQF

j_gene: TRBJ1-2
v_gene: TRBV4-1
CDR3aa: ASSQASDRGVANYGYT

j_gene: TRBJ1-6
v_gene: TRBV7-8
CDR3aa: ASSLWEGTGNSPLH

j_gene: TRBJ2-7
v_gene: TRBV25-1
CDR3aa: ASRTGTPRYEQY

j_gene: TRBJ2-2
v_gene: TRBV5-5
CDR3aa: ASSLAAGRTGELF

j_gene: TRBJ2-1
v_gene: TRBV7-3
CDR3aa: ASSPTGRRGNEQF

j_gene: TRBJ1-1
v_gene: TRBV10-3
CDR3aa: ASSSFTGEAF

j_gene: TRBJ2-1
v_gene: TRBV3-1/TRBV3-2
CDR3aa: ASSQAGTINEQF

j_gene: TRBJ2-2
v_gene: TRBV10-1
CDR3aa: ASSEFEAGGHDTGELF

j_gene: TRBJ2-1
v_gene: TRBV2
CDR3aa: ASSFLSTGNEQF

j_gene: TRBJ2-3
v_gene: TRBV5-1
CDR3aa: ASSLNPGGTDTQY

j_gene: TRBJ2-3
v_gene: TRBV7-2
CDR3aa: ASSQRGSDTQY

j_gene: TRBJ2-7
v_gene: TRBV2
CDR3aa: ASRLGRGEQY

j_gene: TRBJ2-5
v_gene: TRBV5-1
CDR3aa: ASSLASRETQY

j_gene: TRBJ2-7
v_gene: TRBV30
CDR3aa: AGIHSGRANEQY

j_gene: TRBJ2-7
v_gene: TRBV10-2
CDR3aa: ASKLAGNNEQY

j_gene: TRBJ1-1
v_gene: TRBV7-9
CDR3aa: ASSPRGTMNTEAF

j_gene: TRBJ1-1
v_gene: TRBV28
CDR3aa: ASSLLSQGRTEAF

j_gene: TRBJ1-2
v_gene: TRBV4-1
CDR3aa: ASSQDRGRGGLNYGYT

j_gene: TRBJ2-3
v_gene: TRBV28
CDR3aa: ASSLRAGDTQY

j_gene: TRBJ2-1
v_gene: TRBV7-2
CDR3aa: ASSLAGGWDEQF

j_gene: TRBJ2-3
v_gene: TRBV11-2
CDR3aa: ASSLVAGSTDTQY

j_gene: TRBJ2-1
v_gene: TRBV6-4
CDR3aa: ASSVPQGGLAGPYNEQF

j_gene: TRBJ1-4
v_gene: TRBV7-2
CDR3aa: ASSRTGGYEKLF

j_gene: TRBJ2-5
v_gene: TRBV3-1/TRBV3-2
CDR3aa: ASSTRTSGRETQY